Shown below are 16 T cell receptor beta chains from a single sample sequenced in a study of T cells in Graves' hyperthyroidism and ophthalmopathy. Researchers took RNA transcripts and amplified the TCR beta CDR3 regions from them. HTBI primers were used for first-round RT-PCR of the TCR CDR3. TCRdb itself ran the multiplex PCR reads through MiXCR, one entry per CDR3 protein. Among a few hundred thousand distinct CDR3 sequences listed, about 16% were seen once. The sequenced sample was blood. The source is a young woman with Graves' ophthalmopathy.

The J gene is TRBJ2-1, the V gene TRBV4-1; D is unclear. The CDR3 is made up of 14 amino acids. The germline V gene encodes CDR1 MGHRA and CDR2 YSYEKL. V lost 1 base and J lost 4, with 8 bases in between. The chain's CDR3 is CASSQVGSYNEQFF. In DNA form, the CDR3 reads TGCGCCAGCAGCCAAGTCGGTAGTTACAATGAGCAGTTCTTC.

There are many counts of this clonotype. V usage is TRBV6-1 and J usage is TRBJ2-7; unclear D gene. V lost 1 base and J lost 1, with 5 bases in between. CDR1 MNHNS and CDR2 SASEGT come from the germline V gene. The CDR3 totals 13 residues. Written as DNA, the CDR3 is TGTGCCAGCAGTGAAGACGGTTCCTACGAGCAGTACTTC. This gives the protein CASSEDGSYEQYF.

The CDR3 sequence: CASSLGPALGTQYF. The CDR3 DNA reads as TGTGCCAGCAGCTTAGGGCCCGCGCTGGGTACCCAGTACTTC. The gene calls are TRBV7-9 and TRBJ2-5, with D uncertain. In germline, CDR1 is SEHNR, CDR2 FQNEAQ (reference sequence). V lost 1 base, J lost 8 bases, and 14 bases lay in between. CDR3 length: 14 amino acids. Full variable domain (missing parts from reference TRBV7-9 and TRBJ2-5): DTGVSQNPRHKITKRGQNVTFRCDPISEHNRLYWYRQTLGQGPEFLTYFQNEAQLEKSRLLSDRFSAERPKGSFSTLEIQRTEQGDSAMYLCASSLGPALGTQYFGPGTRLLVL.

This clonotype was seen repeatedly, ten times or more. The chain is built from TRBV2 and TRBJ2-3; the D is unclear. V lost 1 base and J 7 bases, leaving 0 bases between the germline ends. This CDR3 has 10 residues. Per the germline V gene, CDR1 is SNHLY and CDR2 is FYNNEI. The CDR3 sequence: CASSEDTQYF. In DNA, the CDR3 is TGTGCCAGCAGTGAAGATACGCAGTATTTT.

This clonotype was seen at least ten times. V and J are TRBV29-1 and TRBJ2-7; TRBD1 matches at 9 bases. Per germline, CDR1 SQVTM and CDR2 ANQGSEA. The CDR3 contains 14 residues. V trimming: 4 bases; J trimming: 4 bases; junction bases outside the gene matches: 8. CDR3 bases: TGCAGCGTTGTGCAGCTGACAGGGGGGTACGAGCAGTACTTC. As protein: CSVVQLTGGYEQYF.

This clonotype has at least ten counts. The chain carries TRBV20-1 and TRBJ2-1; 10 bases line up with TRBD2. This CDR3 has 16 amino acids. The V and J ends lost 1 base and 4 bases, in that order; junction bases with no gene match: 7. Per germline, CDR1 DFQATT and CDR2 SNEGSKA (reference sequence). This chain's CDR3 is CSARVPSGGDYNEQFF. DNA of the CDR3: TGCAGTGCTAGAGTCCCTAGCGGGGGAGATTACAATGAGCAGTTCTTC.

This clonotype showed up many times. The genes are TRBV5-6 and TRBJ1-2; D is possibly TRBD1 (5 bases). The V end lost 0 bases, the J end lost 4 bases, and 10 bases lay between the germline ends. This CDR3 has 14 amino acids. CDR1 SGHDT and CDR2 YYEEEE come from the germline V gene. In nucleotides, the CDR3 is TGTGCCAGCAGCTTGGAAAGCAGGGTCTATGGCTACACCTTC. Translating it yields CASSLESRVYGYTF.

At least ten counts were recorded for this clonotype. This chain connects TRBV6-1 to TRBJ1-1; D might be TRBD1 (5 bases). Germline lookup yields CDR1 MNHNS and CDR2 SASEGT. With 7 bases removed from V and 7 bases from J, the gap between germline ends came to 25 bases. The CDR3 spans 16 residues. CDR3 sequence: CASITIIQGERDEAFF. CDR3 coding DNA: TGTGCCAGCATTACCATCATACAAGGGGAGAGGGATGAAGCTTTCTTT.

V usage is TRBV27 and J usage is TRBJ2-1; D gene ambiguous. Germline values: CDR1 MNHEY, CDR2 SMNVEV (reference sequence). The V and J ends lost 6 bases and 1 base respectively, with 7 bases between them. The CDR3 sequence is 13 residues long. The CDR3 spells CASRISSYNEQFF. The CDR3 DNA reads TGTGCCAGCAGAATCAGTTCCTACAATGAGCAGTTCTTC.

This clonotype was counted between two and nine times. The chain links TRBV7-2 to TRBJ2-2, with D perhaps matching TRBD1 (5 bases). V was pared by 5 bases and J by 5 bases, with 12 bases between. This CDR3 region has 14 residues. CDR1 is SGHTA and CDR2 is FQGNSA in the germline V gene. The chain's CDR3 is CASSQTRVTGELFF. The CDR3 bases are TGTGCCAGCAGCCAAACCAGGGTGACCGGGGAGCTGTTTTTT.

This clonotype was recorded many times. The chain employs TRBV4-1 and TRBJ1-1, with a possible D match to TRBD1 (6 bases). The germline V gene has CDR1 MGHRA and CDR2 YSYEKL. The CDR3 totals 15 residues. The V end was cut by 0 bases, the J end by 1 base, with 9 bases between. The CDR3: CASSQDGGQNTEAFF. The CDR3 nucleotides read TGCGCCAGCAGCCAAGATGGGGGACAGAACACTGAAGCTTTCTTT.

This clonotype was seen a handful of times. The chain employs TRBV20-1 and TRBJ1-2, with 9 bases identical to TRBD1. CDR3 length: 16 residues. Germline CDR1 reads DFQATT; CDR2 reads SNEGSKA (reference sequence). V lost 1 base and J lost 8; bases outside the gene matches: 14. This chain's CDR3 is CSARVPDWTGDKGYTF. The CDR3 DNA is TGCAGTGCTAGAGTACCGGACTGGACAGGGGACAAAGGCTACACCTTC.

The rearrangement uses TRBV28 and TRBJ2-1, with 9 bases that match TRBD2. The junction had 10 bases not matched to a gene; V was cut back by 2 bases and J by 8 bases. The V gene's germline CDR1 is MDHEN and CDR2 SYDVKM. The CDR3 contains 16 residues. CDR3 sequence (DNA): TGTGCCAGCAGTTTAAGAGTTAGCGGGAGTTCGTATGAGCAGTTCTTC. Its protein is CASSLRVSGSSYEQFF. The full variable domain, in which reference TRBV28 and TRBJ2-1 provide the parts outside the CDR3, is DVKVTQSSRYLVKRTGEKVFLECVQDMDHENMFWYRQDPGLGLRLIYFSYDVKMKEKGDIPEGYSVSREKKERFSLILESASTNQTSMYLCASSLRVSGSSYEQFFGPGTRLTVL.

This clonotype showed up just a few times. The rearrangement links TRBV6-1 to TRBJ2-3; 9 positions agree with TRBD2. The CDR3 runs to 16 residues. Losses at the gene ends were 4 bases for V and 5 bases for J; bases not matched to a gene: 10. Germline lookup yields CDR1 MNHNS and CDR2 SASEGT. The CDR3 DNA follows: TGTGCCAGCAGTGGCCAGGTAGCGGGAGTACTAGATACGCAGTATTTT. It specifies CASSGQVAGVLDTQYF.

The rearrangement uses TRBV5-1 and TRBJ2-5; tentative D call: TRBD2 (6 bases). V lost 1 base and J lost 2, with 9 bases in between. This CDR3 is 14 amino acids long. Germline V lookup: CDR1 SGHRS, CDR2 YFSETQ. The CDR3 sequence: CASSLPRGQETQYF. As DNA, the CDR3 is TGCGCCAGCAGCTTGCCTCGGGGGCAAGAGACCCAGTACTTC.

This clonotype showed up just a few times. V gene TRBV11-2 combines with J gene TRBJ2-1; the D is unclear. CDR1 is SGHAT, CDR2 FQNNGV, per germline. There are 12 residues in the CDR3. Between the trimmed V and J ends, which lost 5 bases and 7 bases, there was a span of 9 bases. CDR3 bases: TGTGCCAGCAGCCTGCCGATGAATGAGCAGTTCTTC. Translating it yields CASSLPMNEQFF.